Listed below are T cell receptor beta chains from one sample, sequenced in a study of glioma-infiltrating T cells after dendritic cell vaccination. Clones were read by immunoSEQ multiplex PCR, and TCRdb kept only the in-frame ones, dropping some. The data contain around 60,000 clones, roughly 84% of them singletons. The material was blood, obtained after dendritic cell vaccination. The receptors were sampled from a human donor with glioblastoma. Each CDR3 is given with its conserved first and last residue. D genes are given only for firm matches. Size is omitted from some rows. Given values are once, few, many or a class for expanded clones.

>TRBJ2-6|NA|NA|TRBV11-3
CASSSRSGANVLTF
TGTGCCAGCAGCTCGAGGTCTGGGGCCAACGTCCTGACTTTC
>TRBJ1-1|NA|NA|TRBV18
CASSPVKGDGTEAFF
TGTGCCAGCTCACCAGTGAAGGGGGACGGCACTGAAGCTTTCTTT
>TRBJ1-5|TRBD1|NA|TRBV4-2
CASSHGDRARQPQHF
TGTGCCAGCAGCCATGGGGACAGGGCCAGGCAGCCCCAGCATTTT
>TRBJ2-3|NA|NA|TRBV11-3
CASSLEEDTQYF
TGTGCCAGCAGCTTAGAGGAGGATACGCAGTATTTT
>TRBJ2-3|TRBD1|NA|TRBV6-5
CASSDRGHADTQYF
TGTGCCAGCAGCGACAGGGGGCACGCAGATACGCAGTATTTT
>TRBJ2-2|NA|NA|TRBV30
CACVGVGADSFNTGELFF
TGTGCCTGCGTTGGCGTGGGAGCCGATTCGTTCAACACCGGGGAGCTGTTTTTT
>TRBJ2-7|NA|NA|TRBV6-5
CASSAGQSSYEQYF
TGTGCCAGCAGTGCGGGACAGAGCTCCTACGAGCAGTACTTC
>TRBJ2-5|TRBD1|NA|TRBV5-1
CASSPTFRGKETQYF
TGCGCCAGCAGCCCCACTTTCAGGGGGAAGGAGACCCAGTACTTC
>TRBJ2-3|TRBD2|few|TRBV15
CATSRDRARGASTDTQYF
TGTGCCACCAGCAGAGATAGGGCGCGGGGGGCTAGCACAGATACGCAGTATTTT
>TRBJ2-7|NA|NA|TRBV27
CASSFSDSSYEQYF
TGTGCCAGCAGTTTTTCAGACAGCTCCTACGAGCAGTACTTC
>TRBJ2-7|NA|NA|TRBV5-1
CASPWGDRNEQYF
TGCGCCAGCCCCTGGGGGGATCGGAACGAGCAGTACTTC
>TRBJ1-4|NA|NA|TRBV7-9
CASSDSRGTNEKLFF
TGTGCCAGCAGCGACTCTCGGGGGACTAATGAAAAACTGTTTTTT
>TRBJ2-1|NA|NA|TRBV7-9
CASSFSGYYYNEQFF
TGTGCCAGCAGCTTTTCAGGGTATTATTACAATGAGCAGTTCTTC
>TRBJ2-1|TRBD2|NA|TRBV11-1
CASSASGAYNEQFF
TGTGCCAGCAGCGCGAGCGGGGCCTACAATGAGCAGTTCTTC
>TRBJ2-7|NA|NA|TRBV18
CASSPPDSYEQYF
TGTGCCAGCTCACCACCGGACAGTTACGAGCAGTACTTC
>TRBJ1-5|NA|NA|TRBV9
CASSVGPADYSNQPQHF
TGTGCCAGCAGCGTAGGACCCGCGGATTATAGCAATCAGCCCCAGCATTTT
>TRBJ1-2|TRBD1|NA|TRBV28
CASSPSTGANYGYTF
TGTGCCAGCAGTCCATCGACAGGGGCTAACTATGGCTACACCTTC
>TRBJ1-5|TRBD1|NA|TRBV7-2
CASSLAQGEGQPQHF
TGTGCCAGCAGCTTAGCACAGGGGGAGGGTCAGCCCCAGCATTTT
>TRBJ2-1|NA|once|TRBV11-1
CASAPAGIYNEQFF
TGTGCCAGCGCCCCGGCGGGGATTTACAATGAGCAGTTCTTC
>TRBJ1-1|TRBD1|NA|TRBV6-4
CASNNRGGNTEAFF
TGTGCCAGCAATAACAGGGGCGGGAACACTGAAGCTTTCTTT
>TRBJ2-1|NA|NA|TRBV4-3
CASSARGLSSYNEQFF
TGCGCCAGCAGCGCCCGGGGACTCAGCTCCTACAATGAGCAGTTCTTC
>TRBJ1-5|NA|NA|TRBV6-5
CASRRQNSNQPQHF
TGTGCCAGCAGACGACAGAATAGCAATCAGCCCCAGCATTTT
>TRBJ2-7|NA|few|TRBV12-1
CASSFALTSGASYEQYF
TGTGCCAGCAGCTTTGCCCTGACTAGCGGGGCATCCTACGAGCAGTACTTC
>TRBJ2-2|NA|few|TRBV7-2
CASSLNLVALNTGELFF
TGTGCCAGCAGCTTAAACCTAGTGGCACTTAACACCGGGGAGCTGTTTTTT
>TRBJ1-1|TRBD1|NA|TRBV16
CASSQKGTGNDLNTEAFF
TGTGCCAGCAGCCAAAAAGGGACAGGGAATGATTTGAACACTGAAGCTTTCTTT
>TRBJ1-6|TRBD1|once|TRBV6-5
CASSRTGENSPLHF
TGTGCCAGCAGTAGGACAGGGGAGAATTCACCCCTCCACTTT
>TRBJ1-2|NA|NA|TRBV4-1
CASSQRGFGYTF
TGCGCCAGCAGCCAACGGGGTTTTGGCTACACCTTC
>TRBJ2-2|NA|NA|TRBV9
CASSVADTIYTGELFF
TGTGCCAGCAGCGTAGCAGACACCATATACACCGGGGAGCTGTTTTTT
>TRBJ1-2|NA|few|TRBV6-5
CASSTGLHYGYTF
TGTGCCAGCAGTACCGGACTACACTATGGCTACACCTTC
>TRBJ2-6|NA|once|TRBV11-3
CASSLVGGSGANVLTF
TGTGCCAGCAGCTTAGTCGGTGGCTCTGGGGCCAACGTCCTGACTTTC
>TRBJ2-3|TRBD2|NA|TRBV11-1
CASSSLAGGLTDTQYF
TGTGCCAGCAGCTCCTTAGCGGGGGGGTTGACAGATACGCAGTATTTT
>TRBJ1-2|NA|NA|TRBV29-1
CSVAQSNYGYTF
TGCAGCGTTGCACAGTCTAACTATGGCTACACCTTC
>TRBJ2-3|TRBD2|NA|TRBV30
CAWSVVGLAGSTDTQYF
TGTGCCTGGAGTGTAGTCGGTCTAGCGGGGAGCACAGATACGCAGTATTTT
>TRBJ2-1|TRBD1|NA|TRBV18
CASSPRRTGDNEQFF
TGTGCCAGCTCACCACGACGGACAGGGGATAATGAGCAGTTCTTC
>TRBJ2-5|TRBD2|NA|TRBV4-1
CASSQSTLAGSREETQYF
TGCGCCAGCAGCCAATCGACTCTAGCGGGGAGCCGGGAAGAGACCCAGTACTTC
>TRBJ1-5|NA|NA|TRBV7-6
CASSSPGSSNQPQHF
TGTGCCAGCAGCTCCCCGGGATCTAGCAATCAGCCCCAGCATTTT
>TRBJ1-4|NA|NA|TRBV4-1
CASSQEPTVGEKLFF
TGCGCCAGCAGCCAAGAACCGACAGTGGGGGAAAAACTGTTTTTT
>TRBJ2-7|NA|NA|TRBV19
CASSIDPVGEQYF
TGTGCCAGTAGTATAGACCCCGTCGGGGAGCAGTACTTC
>TRBJ1-2|TRBD1|few|TRBV6-5
CASSYVRTGGGYGYTF
TGTGCCAGCAGTTACGTCCGGACAGGGGGAGGCTATGGCTACACCTTC
>TRBJ2-2|NA|NA|TRBV7-9
CASSRDRDTGELFF
TGTGCCAGCAGCCGAGACAGAGACACCGGGGAGCTGTTTTTT
>TRBJ1-1|NA|NA|TRBV6-5
CASTYGRIPNTEAFF
TGTGCCAGCACTTACGGGCGTATTCCGAACACTGAAGCTTTCTTT
>TRBJ2-5|NA|NA|TRBV9
CASSASGGLEEIQYF
TGTGCCAGCAGCGCGTCGGGCGGGTTGGAAGAGATCCAGTACTTC
>TRBJ2-1|TRBD1|NA|TRBV5-4
CASSLGQGAFYEQFF
TGTGCCAGCAGCTTGGGACAGGGGGCTTTCTATGAGCAGTTCTTC
>TRBJ1-1|NA|NA|TRBV30
CAWSADFILYMNTEAFF
TGTGCCTGGAGTGCTGACTTTATTCTTTACATGAACACTGAAGCTTTCTTT
>TRBJ1-6|NA|NA|TRBV5-6
CASSPLGQYNSPLHF
TGTGCCAGCAGCCCGCTTGGACAGTATAATTCACCCCTCCACTTT
>TRBJ2-5|TRBD2|NA|TRBV4-3
CASSQGMSGGTYQETQYF
TGCGCCAGCAGCCAAGGGATGAGCGGGGGGACGTACCAAGAGACCCAGTACTTC
>TRBJ1-1|TRBD1|NA|TRBV9
CASSPGTAENTEAFF
TGTGCCAGCAGCCCCGGGACAGCTGAGAACACTGAAGCTTTCTTT
>TRBJ1-6|NA|NA|TRBV30
CAWDRSYNSPLHF
TGTGCCTGGGACAGGAGTTATAATTCACCCCTCCACTTT
>TRBJ2-3|NA|NA|TRBV7-2
CASSLQPGLSTDTQYF
TGTGCCAGCAGCTTACAACCGGGACTCTCCACAGATACGCAGTATTTT